These 19 T cell receptor beta chains share one sample of origin, sequenced in a study of T cells in Graves' hyperthyroidism and ophthalmopathy. TCR beta CDR3 regions were amplified from RNA transcripts. The TCR CDR3 was amplified in a first-round RT-PCR using the HTBI primer set. Each CDR3 protein gets one entry after TCRdb re-called the multiplex PCR reads with MiXCR. The sample has around 500,000 distinct CDR3 sequences; about 20% are singletons. The specimen was blood. The receptors shown here come from an older woman with Graves' ophthalmopathy.

The J gene is TRBJ2-7, the V gene TRBV30, with D hard to call. Per germline, CDR1 GTSNPN and CDR2 SVGIG (reference sequence). There are 13 residues in the CDR3. For the CDR3, the DNA is TGTGCTTATAGTCGTGACTCCTCCCGCGAGCAGTACTTC. It codes for CAYSRDSSREQYF.

Many counts were recorded for this clonotype. The V and J genes are TRBV28 and TRBJ2-7, with D hard to call. With 5 bases removed from V and 5 bases from J, the gap between germline ends came to 4 bases. This CDR3 is built from 10 residues. Germline V gene lookup returns CDR1 MDHEN and CDR2 SYDVKM. CDR3: CASSTNEQYF. As DNA, the CDR3 is TGTGCCAGCAGTACTAACGAGCAGTACTTC.

This sequence joins TRBV30 and TRBJ1-1, with TRBD1 as a possible D gene (5 bases). Trimming pared 1 base from V and 4 bases from J, leaving 19 bases between. Germline V gene lookup returns CDR1 GTSNPN and CDR2 SVGIG (reference sequence). The CDR3 loop spans 16 amino acids. The CDR3 nucleotides read TGTGCCTGGAGTGCGACCAGGGCTCGTCGCGGCACTGAAGCTTTCTTT. Protein sequence: CAWSATRARRGTEAFF.

This clonotype was observed a few times. J is TRBJ2-3 and V is TRBV12-3 or TRBV12-4, with D maybe TRBD1 (6 bases). The V and J ends lost 6 bases and 4 bases respectively, with 11 bases between them. CDR3 length: 13 amino acids. DNA of the CDR3: TGTGCCAGCAGCAACAGGGATTCAGATACGCAGTATTTT. It translates to CASSNRDSDTQYF.

The rearrangement links TRBV12-3 or TRBV12-4 to TRBJ2-7; no definite D call. V was pared by 6 bases and J by 1 base, with 13 bases between. The CDR3 sequence is 14 residues long. This CDR3 reads CASRRGQDSYEQYF. The CDR3 coding sequence is TGTGCCAGCAGAAGAGGCCAGGATTCCTACGAGCAGTACTTC.

This chain's CDR3 is CSVRDSGYPQHF. The CDR3 DNA reads as TGCAGCGTACGGGACAGCGGGTATCCCCAGCATTTT. This chain links TRBV29-1 with TRBJ1-5, with 7 bases lining up with TRBD1. The germline V gene has CDR1 SQVTM and CDR2 ANQGSEA. Trimming took 6 bases from V and 10 from J; bases not matched to a gene: 9. There are 12 residues in the CDR3. Looking up the rest from reference TRBV29-1 and TRBJ1-5 gives the full variable domain: SAVISQKPSRDICQRGTSLTIQCQVDSQVTMMFWYRQQPGQSLTLIATANQGSEATYESGFVIDKFPISRPNLTFSTLTVSNMSPEDSSIYLCSVRDSGYPQHFGDGTRLSIL.

This clonotype was detected many times. V and J are TRBV3-1 and TRBJ1-2; D ambiguous. Germline lookup yields CDR1 LGHDT and CDR2 YNNKEL (reference sequence). The CDR3 extends over 16 amino acids. The germline V and J ends were trimmed by 0 bases and 8 bases, with 19 bases remaining between them. The CDR3 sequence is CASSQDPKGGRRGYTF. CDR3 nucleotides: TGTGCCAGCAGCCAAGATCCTAAGGGTGGGCGTAGAGGCTACACCTTC.

This clonotype was detected a few times. The V gene is TRBV6-1, the J gene TRBJ2-7; 9 bases agree with TRBD1. The CDR3 length is 16 residues. CDR1 is MNHNS and CDR2 is SASEGT in the germline V gene. V lost 5 bases and J lost 2; bases outside the gene matches: 10. In nucleotides, the CDR3 is TGTGCCAGCAGTCGACTTACGACAGGGGGAACCTACGAGCAGTACTTC. Protein product: CASSRLTTGGTYEQYF.

This sequence joins TRBV19 and TRBJ1-1; D gene unclear. V lost 9 bases and J lost 4, with 18 bases in between. From germline, CDR1 is LNHDA and CDR2 SQIVND (reference sequence). This CDR3 contains 14 residues. The CDR3 loop reads CASSAFSRVTEAFF. DNA of the CDR3: TGTGCCAGCAGTGCTTTTTCGAGGGTCACTGAAGCTTTCTTT.

This clonotype was picked up many times. The chain is built from TRBV2 and TRBJ2-1; possible D gene TRBD2, 6 bases. Germline V gene sequence: CDR1 SNHLY, CDR2 FYNNEI. CDR3 length: 14 residues. Trimming removed 5 bases from V and 3 bases from J, with 11 bases in between. The CDR3 protein is CASSPGLNYNEQFF. The CDR3 nucleotides are TGTGCCAGCAGTCCGGGACTTAACTACAATGAGCAGTTCTTC.

The table lists this clonotype with a few counts. The chain couples TRBV19 to TRBJ1-1; 9 positions match TRBD1. Trimming at V came to 4 bases and at J to 1 base, leaving 4 bases not matched to a gene. Germline CDR1 is LNHDA and CDR2 is SQIVND (reference sequence). The CDR3 has 15 amino acids. As DNA, the CDR3 is TGTGCCAGTAGTACGGGGACAGGGAAGAACACTGAAGCTTTCTTT. Its protein product is CASSTGTGKNTEAFF.

Only a few counts were recorded for this clonotype. The CDR3 DNA reads as TGTGCCAGCAGAACCGGGACAGGGGGCACGAATAATTCACCCCTCCACTTT. Amino acids: CASRTGTGGTNNSPLHF. This chain connects TRBV6-1 to TRBJ1-6; 12 bases agree with TRBD1. The V gene's germline CDR1 is MNHNS and CDR2 SASEGT. Trimming cost V 6 bases and J 5 bases; bases outside gene matches: 8. The CDR3 consists of 17 residues.

This clonotype appeared a few times. A junction boundary mismatches the germline segment, possibly from a read error. The chain has TRBV13 and TRBJ1-4, with D hard to call. The CDR3 sequence is 14 residues long. CDR1 is PRHDT, CDR2 FYEKMQ, per germline (reference sequence). The DNA of the CDR3 is TGCGCCAGCAGCTGGAGGTCGGAAAATGAAAAACTGTTTTTT. Its protein is CASSWRSENEKLFF.

V gene TRBV7-9 combines with J gene TRBJ2-3; D possibly corresponds to TRBD1 (5 bases). Trimming shortened V by 3 bases and J by 6 bases, and 22 bases separated the two germline ends. Germline V CDR1 and CDR2: SEHNR, FQNEAQ (reference sequence). This CDR3 has 17 residues. CDR3: CASSFSLDTRLSDTQYF. DNA of the CDR3: TGTGCCAGCAGCTTTTCCCTGGACACCCGGCTTTCGGATACGCAGTATTTT.

This clonotype has a handful of counts. The V gene is TRBV7-2, the J gene TRBJ2-3; D gene unclear. The CDR3 runs 13 residues. Germline CDR1 is SGHTA and CDR2 is FQGNSA. Trimming shortened V by 6 bases and J by 2 bases, and 9 bases separated the two germline ends. CDR3 sequence: CASSFRPTDTQYF. The CDR3 DNA sequence: TGTGCCAGCAGTTTCCGGCCCACAGATACGCAGTATTTT.

In its sample, this clonotype was seen a few times. CDR3 protein: CRAHSATNEKLFF. CDR3 nucleotide sequence: TGCAGGGCTCATTCCGCAACTAATGAAAAACTGTTTTTT. This sequence joins TRBV20-1 and TRBJ1-4; D is uncertain. Germline lookup yields CDR1 DFQATT and CDR2 SNEGSKA (reference sequence). This CDR3 has 13 amino acids.

This clonotype occurred a few times. The chain employs TRBV15 and TRBJ1-4, with 8 positions matching TRBD1. This CDR3 has 13 amino acids. The germline gives CDR1 LNHNV, CDR2 YYDKDF (reference sequence). The J segment lost 8 bases and the V segment lost 2 bases, leaving 1 base of the junction unmatched. The CDR3 loop reads CATSRHRGEKLFF. The CDR3 DNA is TGTGCCACCAGCAGACACAGGGGGGAAAAACTGTTTTTT. Full variable domain (outside the CDR3, taken from reference TRBV15 and TRBJ1-4): DAMVIQNPRYQVTQFGKPVTLSCSQTLNHNVMYWYQQKSSQAPKLLFHYYDKDFNNEADTPDNFQSRRPNTSFCFLDIRSPGLGDTAMYLCATSRHRGEKLFFGSGTQLSVL.

The chain is built from TRBV12-3 or TRBV12-4 and TRBJ2-7; D remains unclear. CDR3 length equals 16 residues. V was pared by 2 bases and J by 4 bases, with 18 bases between. CDR3 residues: CASSLKPAQVRYEQYF. The CDR3 bases are TGTGCCAGCAGTTTAAAGCCAGCCCAAGTCCGATACGAGCAGTACTTC.

The V gene is TRBV12-3 or TRBV12-4, the J gene TRBJ1-1, with TRBD1 as a possible D gene (6 bases). V gave up 6 bases and J gave up 1 base, with 15 bases separating them. The CDR3 contains 15 residues. DNA of the CDR3: TGTGCCAGCAGGGAAGGGACAACCGGGAACACTGAAGCTTTCTTT. This codes for CASREGTTGNTEAFF.